The 22 T cell receptor beta chains reported below all come from one sample, sequenced in a study of blood T cell repertoires in COVID-19. The method was immunoSEQ multiplex PCR; TCRdb's version includes in-frame clones alone and lacks a portion of them. Of approximately 28,000 clones listed, 90% were seen once; the top ten hold 8.4%. The sample consisted of peripheral blood. The receptor source for this set is a man between 65 and 80 years old with active or convalescent COVID-19.

V gene TRBV4-1 combines with J gene TRBJ1-3; D ambiguous. CDR3 size: 15 residues. Trimming stripped 1 base from V and 5 bases from J, with 12 bases between. CDR1 is MGHRA and CDR2 is YSYEKL in the germline V gene. CDR3: CASSQGGGSRNTIYF. In DNA, the CDR3 is TGCGCCAGCAGCCAAGGAGGAGGGAGCCGAAACACCATATATTTT.

The V and J genes are TRBV19 and TRBJ1-1; a weak D match, TRBD1 (5 bases). The V end was cut by 3 bases, the J end by 5 bases, with 13 bases between. Germline CDR1 is LNHDA and CDR2 is SQIVND (reference sequence). The CDR3 runs 14 residues. The CDR3, as DNA: TGTGCCAGTAGTATTCCGAACCGGGGGACTGAAGCTTTCTTT. Translation gives CASSIPNRGTEAFF.

The rearrangement links TRBV25-1 to TRBJ1-1, with D maybe TRBD1 (5 bases). This CDR3 is built from 14 residues. CDR1 MGHDK and CDR2 SYGVNS come from the germline V gene. V was pared by 6 bases and J by 1 base, with 12 bases between. DNA of the CDR3: TGTGCCAGCAGCGCCCGGGGGGGGAACACTGAAGCTTTCTTT. Its protein product is CASSARGGNTEAFF.

The chain employs TRBV3-1 (or the pseudogene TRBV3-2) and TRBJ2-1; 8 nucleotides match TRBD1. Germline V gene sequence: CDR1 LGHDT, CDR2 YNNKEL (reference sequence). The CDR3 is 15 residues long. V gave up 4 bases and J gave up 7 bases; unmatched junction bases: 9. The CDR3 reads CASSRTGPRGNEQFF. As DNA, the CDR3 is TGTGCCAGCAGCCGGACAGGGCCTAGAGGTAATGAGCAGTTCTTC.

V and J are TRBV6-5 and TRBJ2-1; D perhaps matches TRBD2 (5 bases). CDR1 is MNHEY and CDR2 is SVGAGI in the germline V gene. V was pared by 2 bases and J by 8 bases, with 7 bases between. The CDR3 totals 12 residues. CDR3 residues: CASSYEGDEQFF. CDR3 sequence (DNA): TGTGCCAGCAGTTACGAGGGAGATGAGCAGTTCTTC.

CDR3 in amino acids: CASSWDRQETQYF. CDR3 in DNA: TGTGCCAGCAGCTGGGACAGACAAGAGACCCAGTACTTC. The chain joins TRBV5-8 to TRBJ2-5, with TRBD1 matching over 7 bases. Germline V CDR1 and CDR2: SGHTS, YDEGEE. The V and J ends lost 3 bases and 2 bases, in that order; junction bases with no gene match: 1. The CDR3 is 13 amino acids.

The V gene is TRBV7-2, the J gene TRBJ2-7; D is possibly TRBD1 (6 bases). The CDR3 is 13 residues long. With 5 bases removed from V and 3 bases from J, the gap between germline ends came to 11 bases. Germline CDR1 reads SGHTA; CDR2 reads FQGNSA. CDR3 sequence (DNA): TGTGCCAGCAGCCGCGACAGGAGCTACGAGCAGTACTTC. Its protein is CASSRDRSYEQYF.

Comments on this clone: Sequence at one end of the junction differs from germline and may be a read error. This sequence joins TRBV19 and TRBJ2-1; D is uncertain. Per germline, CDR1 LNHDA and CDR2 SQIVND (reference sequence). The CDR3 is 14 amino acids. In nucleotides, the CDR3 is TGTGCCAGTAGTTTCCAGTCTTCCTCCAATGAGCAGTTCTTC. This translates into CASSFQSSSNEQFF.

The chain recombines TRBV3-1 (or the pseudogene TRBV3-2) with TRBJ1-5, with 12 bases lining up with TRBD1. The germline CDR1 and CDR2 sequences are LGHDT and YNNKEL (reference sequence). This CDR3 contains 16 residues. Trimming at V came to 3 bases and at J to 6 bases, leaving 6 bases not matched to a gene. The CDR3 is CASSQGQGARGQPQHF. CDR3 DNA sequence: TGTGCCAGCAGCCAGGGACAGGGGGCGCGGGGTCAGCCCCAGCATTTT.

The J gene is TRBJ2-5, the V gene TRBV7-2; D might be TRBD2 (5 bases). Trimming pared 1 base from V and 7 bases from J, leaving 10 bases between. Germline-derived CDR1 and CDR2 are SGHTA and FQGNSA. The length of the CDR3 is 13 residues. For the CDR3, the DNA is TGTGCCAGCAGCTTAGACTCCGAGGGGACCCAGTACTTC. Translating it yields CASSLDSEGTQYF.

This chain connects TRBV7-3 to TRBJ2-1; 12 bases match TRBD1. The J segment lost 7 bases and the V segment lost 5 bases, leaving 9 bases of the junction unmatched. Germline-derived CDR1 and CDR2 are SGHTA and FQGTGA. The CDR3 runs to 16 residues. CDR3 sequence (DNA): TGTGCCAGCAGCCCGCAGCCGGGACAGGGGGCGAATGAGCAGTTCTTC. Protein: CASSPQPGQGANEQFF.

The V call is TRBV15, the J call TRBJ2-3, with 12 positions matching TRBD2. Germline-derived CDR1 and CDR2 are LNHNV and YYDKDF (reference sequence). V shed 2 bases, J shed 2 bases, and the junction held 2 bases outside the gene matches. CDR3 length equals 16 residues. The CDR3 DNA follows: TGTGCCACCAGCAGACGACTAGCGGGGGCCACAGATACGCAGTATTTT. Its protein product is CATSRRLAGATDTQYF.

The chain employs TRBV5-6 and TRBJ1-1; D remains unclear. V was clipped by 7 bases and J by 2 bases, with 15 bases between them. The CDR3 is 14 amino acids. Germline loops: CDR1 SGHDT, CDR2 YYEEEE. The CDR3 nucleotides are TGTGCCAGCTCTTTTGCGGGGATCAACACTGAAGCTTTCTTT. Protein product: CASSFAGINTEAFF.

This chain's CDR3 is CAISEGSQGNQPQHF. The DNA of the CDR3 is TGTGCCATCAGTGAGGGCAGCCAGGGCAATCAGCCCCAGCATTTT. This rearrangement joins TRBV10-3 to TRBJ1-5; no reliable D call. Germline assignment: CDR1 ENHRY and CDR2 SYGVKD. V was shortened by 2 bases and J by 2 bases, with 10 bases between the two germline ends. The CDR3 runs 15 residues.

The chain is built from TRBV24-1 and TRBJ1-5, with D possibly matching TRBD1 (5 bases). CDR1 and CDR2 from the germline V gene are KGHDR and SFDVKD. V was trimmed by 6 bases and J by 5 bases, leaving 10 bases between them. The CDR3 sequence is 13 residues long. The DNA for the CDR3 is TGTGCCACCAGTAAAATAGGGGATCAGCCCCAGCATTTT. Translated, it gives CATSKIGDQPQHF.

The chain recombines TRBV25-1 with TRBJ2-7; 9 bases are a match to TRBD1. The CDR3 has 13 residues. The J segment lost 0 bases and the V segment lost 6 bases, leaving 0 bases of the junction unmatched. The germline V gene encodes CDR1 MGHDK and CDR2 SYGVNS. The CDR3 is CASRTGGSYEQYF. CDR3 sequence (DNA): TGTGCCAGCAGGACAGGGGGCTCCTACGAGCAGTACTTC.

The chain recombines TRBV7-2 with TRBJ2-1; D is possibly TRBD1 (6 bases). Trimming took 5 bases from V and 14 from J, leaving 16 bases between them. Germline V gene sequence: CDR1 SGHTA, CDR2 FQGNSA. The CDR3 loop spans 12 amino acids. The CDR3 here is CASSPTRGRKFF. The CDR3 DNA sequence: TGTGCCAGCAGCCCCACCAGGGGTAGGAAGTTCTTC.

The chain uses TRBV13 and TRBJ2-5; perhaps TRBD1 as D (5 bases). The CDR3 is made up of 15 amino acids. With 4 bases removed from V and 7 bases from J, the gap between germline ends came to 19 bases. Germline V gene data show CDR1 as PRHDT and CDR2 as FYEKMQ (reference sequence). For the CDR3, the DNA is TGTGCCAGCAGCTCCAGCCAGACAGTAAAGGGGACCCAGTACTTC. This sequence encodes CASSSSQTVKGTQYF.

The chain joins TRBV24-1 to TRBJ2-1; D may be TRBD1 (6 bases). V gave up 9 bases and J gave up 10 bases, with 18 bases separating them. The length of the CDR3 is 13 residues. CDR1 and CDR2 from the germline V gene are KGHDR and SFDVKD. The CDR3 coding sequence is TGTGCCACCGGGCTAAGGGCCCAGGGGGAGCAGTTCTTC. It codes for CATGLRAQGEQFF.

The V call is TRBV6-5, the J call TRBJ2-1; TRBD2 matches 8 bases. Losses at the gene ends were 8 bases for V and 6 bases for J; bases not matched to a gene: 9. Germline CDR1 MNHEY, CDR2 SVGAGI. The CDR3 has 14 amino acids. The CDR3 sequence is CASHREGGGNEQFF. Here the CDR3 DNA reads TGTGCCAGCCACCGGGAGGGGGGCGGCAATGAGCAGTTCTTC.

The genes are TRBV9 and TRBJ2-5; 10 bases map to TRBD1. Germline V gene lookup returns CDR1 SGDLS and CDR2 YYNGEE. The V gene end was trimmed by 4 bases and the J gene end by 4 bases; junction bases not matched to a gene: 4. The length of the CDR3 is 14 residues. CDR3 region: CASSRGQGGETQYF. In DNA form, the CDR3 reads TGTGCCAGCAGCCGCGGACAGGGGGGAGAGACCCAGTACTTC.

The rearrangement joins TRBV7-3 to TRBJ1-1, with 11 bases identical to TRBD1. CDR3 size: 15 residues. The V gene's germline CDR1 is SGHTA and CDR2 FQGTGA. V lost 4 bases, J lost 7 bases, and 8 bases stayed unmatched. This CDR3 is CASSSGTGGYGEAFF. CDR3 DNA: TGTGCCAGCAGCTCGGGGACAGGGGGATATGGTGAAGCTTTCTTT.